This T cell receptor (beta chain) emerged from a study of cytomegalovirus exposure and HLA in healthy donors. The CDR3 spans 15 residues. Trimming cost V 4 bases and J 3 bases; bases outside gene matches: 8. Germline V gene data show CDR1 as SGHAT and CDR2 as FQNNGV. The PCR ran on 60 Vbeta and 13 Jbeta primers. Using immunoSEQ multiplex PCR, the repertoire was profiled, and TCRdb retains in-frame clones only, with some absent. The table has roughly 170,000 clones, approximately 80% seen once; the top ten hold about 2.2%. This clone was seen just once. This clonotype was obtained from a woman in her 30s in good health and CMV-seronegative. The genes are TRBV11-2 and TRBJ1-1; TRBD1 aligns across 7 bases. Material for sequencing was PBMCs. The CDR3 coding sequence is TGTGCCAGCAGCTCGACAGGGCCGAGGGACACTGAAGCTTTCTTT. This codes for CASSSTGPRDTEAFF.